What follows are 14 T cell receptor beta chains derived from one specimen sequenced in a study of blood T cells in healthy people across ages. Combining a sample-barcoded 5' primer with a J-beta primer mix, a second PCR ran for 7 to 11 cycles. Via MiXCR, TCRdb re-called the 5' RACE reads, giving one row per CDR3 protein. The sample carries more than 550,000 distinct CDR3 sequences, 22% recorded once. Sequences were obtained from blood. The source is a man in his 70s in good health.

This clonotype has more than one count but fewer than ten. V is TRBV20-1 and J is TRBJ2-5; D tentatively reads TRBD1 or TRBD2 (5 bases each). Germline loops: CDR1 DFQATT, CDR2 SNEGSKA (reference sequence). V was pared by 0 bases and J by 9 bases, with 14 bases between. This CDR3 has 13 residues. This CDR3 is CSARDRQSGAQYF. CDR3 nucleotide sequence: TGCAGTGCTAGAGACAGACAGTCCGGGGCCCAGTACTTC.

V gene TRBV11-2 combines with J gene TRBJ1-1; D call uncertain. The germline CDR1 and CDR2 sequences are SGHAT and FQNNGV. There are 14 residues in the CDR3. Trimming removed 0 bases at V and 6 bases at J, with 11 bases between. This CDR3 is CASSLEVTVPEAFF. As DNA, the CDR3 is TGTGCCAGCAGCTTAGAAGTCACAGTTCCTGAAGCTTTCTTT.

The chain links TRBV12-3 or TRBV12-4 to TRBJ1-5, with TRBD1 matching 10 bases. CDR3 length: 15 amino acids. With V trimmed by 6 bases and J by 0 bases, 2 bases remained unmatched. CDR3 nucleotides: TGTGCCAGCAGCGGGACAGGGGTTAGCAATCAGCCCCAGCATTTT. Protein product: CASSGTGVSNQPQHF.

This chain joins TRBV12-3 or TRBV12-4 and TRBJ1-2; D is uncertain. Trimming took 5 bases from V and 4 from J, leaving 14 bases between them. This CDR3 is built from 14 residues. The chain's CDR3 is CASSLRRRSYGYTF. For the CDR3, the DNA is TGTGCCAGCAGTCTACGAAGGCGGTCCTATGGCTACACCTTC.

This chain links TRBV29-1 with TRBJ2-1; D is uncertain. Germline V gives CDR1 SQVTM, CDR2 ANQGSEA. This CDR3 contains 12 residues. V was clipped by 4 bases and J by 2 bases, with 6 bases between them. For the CDR3, the DNA is TGCAGCGTTGTCCAGACCTACAATGAGCAGTTCTTC. Its protein product is CSVVQTYNEQFF.

The chain joins TRBV5-6 to TRBJ1-6; D perhaps matches TRBD1 (5 bases). The germline V and J ends were trimmed by 1 base and 12 bases, with 17 bases remaining between them. The CDR3 contains 15 residues. Germline assignment: CDR1 SGHDT and CDR2 YYEEEE. The CDR3 is CASSLWGGTHLPLHF. DNA of the CDR3: TGTGCCAGCAGCTTGTGGGGAGGGACCCATTTACCCCTCCACTTT.

The table lists this clonotype with a few counts. This chain joins TRBV12-3 or TRBV12-4 and TRBJ1-2, with a possible D match to TRBD1 (5 bases). The CDR3 consists of 15 residues. V lost 4 bases to trimming and J lost 4 bases, with 16 bases between them. The CDR3 bases are TGTGCCAGCAGTTACACCGGGACTCCATCCTATGGCTACACCTTC. Its protein product is CASSYTGTPSYGYTF.

This chain joins TRBV7-2 and TRBJ1-4; tentatively, D is TRBD1 (6 bases). Germline loops: CDR1 SGHTA, CDR2 FQGNSA. V was shortened by 5 bases and J by 9 bases, with 16 bases between the two germline ends. This CDR3 has 14 amino acids. The CDR3 DNA reads TGTGCCAGCAGCCTGGGGGCGGGAAAGCAAAAACTGTTTTTT. It translates to CASSLGAGKQKLFF.

This clonotype was observed a few times. The chain links TRBV7-8 to TRBJ1-1, with a possible D match to TRBD1 (5 bases). The CDR3 covers 15 residues. Germline V CDR1 and CDR2: SGHVS, FQNEAQ. CDR3 residues: CACRRGGYENTEAFF. CDR3 DNA: TGTGCTTGCCGTAGGGGAGGGTATGAAAACACTGAAGCTTTCTTT.

This clonotype showed up many times. This chain links TRBV12-3 or TRBV12-4 with TRBJ2-2; a weak D match, TRBD2 (5 bases). V was cut by 3 bases and J by 6 bases, with 8 bases left in between. This CDR3 is built from 13 residues. The CDR3 reads CASSLLEAGELFF. Written as DNA, the CDR3 is TGTGCCAGCAGTTTGTTGGAGGCCGGGGAGCTGTTTTTT.

This rearrangement joins TRBV28 to TRBJ2-5; no clear D. The CDR3 consists of 13 residues. CDR1 is MDHEN, CDR2 SYDVKM, per germline. V lost 4 bases and J lost 1, with 7 bases in between. CDR3 in DNA: TGTGCCAGCAGTTACCACGTCCAAGAGACCCAGTACTTC. It is translated as CASSYHVQETQYF.

This clonotype was seen only once. V is TRBV4-2 and J is TRBJ2-1, with D maybe TRBD2 (6 bases). This CDR3 contains 17 residues. Germline V gene sequence: CDR1 LGHNA, CDR2 YNFKEQ. V lost 5 bases and J 2 bases, leaving 19 bases between the germline ends. The CDR3 loop is CASSFLSRSSAYNEQFF. The CDR3 DNA is TGTGCCAGCAGCTTCCTCAGTAGGTCTAGCGCCTACAATGAGCAGTTCTTC.

There are a few counts of this clonotype. The chain recombines TRBV6-6 with TRBJ1-2; D ambiguous. The germline V and J ends were trimmed by 0 bases and 7 bases, with 6 bases remaining between them. The CDR3 consists of 12 residues. Germline V gene lookup returns CDR1 MNHNY and CDR2 SVGAGI (reference sequence). The CDR3, as DNA: TGTGCCAGCAGTTACTCGGCCGGTGGCTACACCTTC. Its protein product is CASSYSAGGYTF.

The chain recombines TRBV12-3 or TRBV12-4 with TRBJ2-2; D is possibly TRBD2 (6 bases). The CDR3 is 15 amino acids. V was trimmed by 6 bases and J by 6 bases, leaving 17 bases between them. This chain's CDR3 is CASSRRETGAGELFF. CDR3 coding DNA: TGTGCCAGCAGCCGCCGGGAGACCGGGGCCGGGGAGCTGTTTTTT.